This T cell receptor (beta chain) was identified during a study of T-cell memory formation after mild COVID-19. This clonotype has just a few counts. As yet, its antigen is unknown. Germline and junction disagree at one end, which may indicate a read error. CDR1 and CDR2 from the germline V gene are SQVTM and ANQGSEA. The length of the CDR3 is 15 residues. TCRdb fed the 5' RACE reads into MiXCR, producing one record per CDR3 protein. The table shows 350,000 to 400,000 distinct CDR3 sequences, with under 25% occurring only once. Study-wide results and caveats: Clones that contracted clustered mainly in CM and EM if CD4+ and in EMRA if CD8+.

This TCR derives from an adult woman who had mild COVID-19 (a few samples of this study predate the infection). Cell type and time point are not known. Specimen: PBMCs or a T cell subset sorted from them (not recorded which). This chain connects TRBV29-1 to TRBJ1-1; TRBD1 matches at 7 bases. As DNA, the CDR3 is TGCAGCGTTGAAGATAGGCAGGGGGGTGGCACTGAAGCTTTATTT. It encodes CSVEDRQGGGTEALF.